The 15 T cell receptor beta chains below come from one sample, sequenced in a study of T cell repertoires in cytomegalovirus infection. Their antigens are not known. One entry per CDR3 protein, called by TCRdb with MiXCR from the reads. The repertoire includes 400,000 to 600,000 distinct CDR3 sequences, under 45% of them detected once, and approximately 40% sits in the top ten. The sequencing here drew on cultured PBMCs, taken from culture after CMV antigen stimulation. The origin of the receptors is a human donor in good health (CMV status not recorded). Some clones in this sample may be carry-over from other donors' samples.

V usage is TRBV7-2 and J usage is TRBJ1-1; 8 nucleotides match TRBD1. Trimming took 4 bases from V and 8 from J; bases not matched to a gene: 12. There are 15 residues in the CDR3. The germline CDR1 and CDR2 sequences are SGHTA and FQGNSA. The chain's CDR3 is CASSSRTGQGTEAFF. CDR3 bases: TGTGCCAGCAGCTCGAGAACCGGACAGGGTACAGAAGCTTTCTTT.

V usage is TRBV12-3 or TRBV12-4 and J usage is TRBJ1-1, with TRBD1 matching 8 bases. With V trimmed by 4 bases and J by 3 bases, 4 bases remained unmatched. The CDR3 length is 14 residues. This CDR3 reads CASSSTGGDTEAFF. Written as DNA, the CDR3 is TGTGCCAGCAGTTCAACAGGGGGTGACACTGAAGCTTTCTTT.

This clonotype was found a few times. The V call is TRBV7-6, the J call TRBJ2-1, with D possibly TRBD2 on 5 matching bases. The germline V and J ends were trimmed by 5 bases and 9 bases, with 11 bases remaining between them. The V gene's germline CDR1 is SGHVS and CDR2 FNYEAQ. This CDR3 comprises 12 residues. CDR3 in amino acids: CASSTLAGEQFF. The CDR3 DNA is TGTGCCAGCAGCACCCTAGCTGGTGAGCAGTTCTTC.

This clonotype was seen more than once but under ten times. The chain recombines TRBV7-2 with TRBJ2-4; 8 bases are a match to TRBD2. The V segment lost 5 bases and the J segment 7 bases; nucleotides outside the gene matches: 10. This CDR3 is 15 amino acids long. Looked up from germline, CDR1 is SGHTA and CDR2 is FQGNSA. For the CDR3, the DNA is TGTGCCAGCAGCCGTCTAGCGGGCAACCCCAACATTCAGTACTTC. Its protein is CASSRLAGNPNIQYF. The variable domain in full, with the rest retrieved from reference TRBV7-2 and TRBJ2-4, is GAGVSQSPSNKVTEKGKDVELRCDPISGHTALYWYRQSLGQGLEFLIYFQGNSAPDKSGLPSDRFSAERTGGSVSTLTIQRTQQEDSAVYLCASSRLAGNPNIQYFGAGTRLSVL.

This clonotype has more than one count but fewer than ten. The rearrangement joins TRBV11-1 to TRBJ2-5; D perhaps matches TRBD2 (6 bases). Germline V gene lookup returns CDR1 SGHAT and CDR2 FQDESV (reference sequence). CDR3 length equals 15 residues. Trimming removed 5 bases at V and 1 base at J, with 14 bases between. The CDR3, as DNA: TGTGCCAGCAGCCGAACCGGGACTCTCCAAGAGACCCAGTACTTC. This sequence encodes CASSRTGTLQETQYF.

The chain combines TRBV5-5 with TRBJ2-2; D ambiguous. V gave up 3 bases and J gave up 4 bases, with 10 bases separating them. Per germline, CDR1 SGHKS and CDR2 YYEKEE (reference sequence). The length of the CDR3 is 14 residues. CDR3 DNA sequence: TGTGCCAGCAGCTGGAGACATCTCACCGGGGAGCTGTTTTTT. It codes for CASSWRHLTGELFF. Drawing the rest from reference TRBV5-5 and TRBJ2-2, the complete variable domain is DAGVTQSPTHLIKTRGQQVTLRCSPISGHKSVSWYQQVLGQGPQFIFQYYEKEERGRGNFPDRFSARQFPNYSSELNVNALLLGDSALYLCASSWRHLTGELFFGEGSRLTVL.

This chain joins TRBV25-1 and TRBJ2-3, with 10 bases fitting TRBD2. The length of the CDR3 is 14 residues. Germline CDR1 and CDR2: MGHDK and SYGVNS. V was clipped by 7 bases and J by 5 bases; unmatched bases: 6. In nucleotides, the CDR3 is TGTGCCAGCATTCCAGCGGGAGGGGGAGATACGCAGTATTTT. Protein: CASIPAGGGDTQYF.

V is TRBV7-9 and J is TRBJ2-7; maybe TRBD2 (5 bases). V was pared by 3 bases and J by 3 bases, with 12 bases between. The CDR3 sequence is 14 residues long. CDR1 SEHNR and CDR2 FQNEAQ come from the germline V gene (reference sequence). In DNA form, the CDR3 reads TGTGCCAGCAGCTTCCGGGGTCATGGCTACGAGCAGTACTTC. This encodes CASSFRGHGYEQYF.

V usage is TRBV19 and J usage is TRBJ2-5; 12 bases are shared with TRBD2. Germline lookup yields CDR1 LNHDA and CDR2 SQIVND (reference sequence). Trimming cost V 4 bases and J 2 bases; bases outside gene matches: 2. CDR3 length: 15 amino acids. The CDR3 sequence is CASSTTSGRQETQYF. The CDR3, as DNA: TGTGCCAGTAGTACCACTAGCGGGAGGCAAGAGACCCAGTACTTC.

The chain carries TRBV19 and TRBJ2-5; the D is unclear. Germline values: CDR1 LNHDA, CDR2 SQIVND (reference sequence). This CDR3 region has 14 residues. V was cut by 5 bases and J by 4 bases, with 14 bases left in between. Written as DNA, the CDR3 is TGTGCCAGTAGTTCTAAGGGTCTGTCAGAGACCCAGTACTTC. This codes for CASSSKGLSETQYF.

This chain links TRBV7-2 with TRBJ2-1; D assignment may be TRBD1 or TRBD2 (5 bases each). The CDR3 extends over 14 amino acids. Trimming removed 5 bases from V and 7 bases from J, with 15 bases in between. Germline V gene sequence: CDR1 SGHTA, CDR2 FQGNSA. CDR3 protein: CASSRTGASNEQFF. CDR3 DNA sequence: TGTGCCAGCAGCCGGACCGGGGCTTCAAATGAGCAGTTCTTC.

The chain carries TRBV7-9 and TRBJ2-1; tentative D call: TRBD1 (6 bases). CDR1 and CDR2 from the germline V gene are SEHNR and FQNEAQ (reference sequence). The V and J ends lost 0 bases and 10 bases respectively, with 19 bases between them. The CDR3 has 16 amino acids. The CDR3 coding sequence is TGTGCCAGCAGCTTAGCGGGGACAAGGACCTTCATCGAGCAGTTCTTC. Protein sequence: CASSLAGTRTFIEQFF. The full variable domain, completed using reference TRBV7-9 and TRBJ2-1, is DTGVSQNPRHKITKRGQNVTFRCDPISEHNRLYWYRQTLGQGPEFLTYFQNEAQLEKSRLLSDRFSAERPKGSFSTLEIQRTEQGDSAMYLCASSLAGTRTFIEQFFGPGTRLTVL.

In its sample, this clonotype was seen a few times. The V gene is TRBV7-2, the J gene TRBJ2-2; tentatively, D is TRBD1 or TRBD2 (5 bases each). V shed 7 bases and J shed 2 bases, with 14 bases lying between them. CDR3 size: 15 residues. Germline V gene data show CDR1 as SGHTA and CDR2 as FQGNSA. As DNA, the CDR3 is TGTGCCAGCACGAACGGGACCCTAAACACCGGGGAGCTGTTTTTT. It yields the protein CASTNGTLNTGELFF.

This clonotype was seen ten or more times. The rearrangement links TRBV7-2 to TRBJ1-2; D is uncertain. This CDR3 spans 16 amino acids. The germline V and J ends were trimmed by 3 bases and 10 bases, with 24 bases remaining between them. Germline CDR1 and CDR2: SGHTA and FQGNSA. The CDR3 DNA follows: TGTGCCAGCAGCTTGGCCACACCGAAACTCGACGGGGACTACACCTTC. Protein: CASSLATPKLDGDYTF. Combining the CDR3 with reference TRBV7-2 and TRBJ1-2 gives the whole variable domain GAGVSQSPSNKVTEKGKDVELRCDPISGHTALYWYRQSLGQGLEFLIYFQGNSAPDKSGLPSDRFSAERTGGSVSTLTIQRTQQEDSAVYLCASSLATPKLDGDYTFGSGTRLTVV.

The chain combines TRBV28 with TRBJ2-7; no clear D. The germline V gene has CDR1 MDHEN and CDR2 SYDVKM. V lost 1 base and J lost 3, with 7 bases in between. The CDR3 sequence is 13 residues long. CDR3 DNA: TGTGCCAGCAGTTTATCCACGCACTACGAGCAGTACTTC. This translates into CASSLSTHYEQYF.